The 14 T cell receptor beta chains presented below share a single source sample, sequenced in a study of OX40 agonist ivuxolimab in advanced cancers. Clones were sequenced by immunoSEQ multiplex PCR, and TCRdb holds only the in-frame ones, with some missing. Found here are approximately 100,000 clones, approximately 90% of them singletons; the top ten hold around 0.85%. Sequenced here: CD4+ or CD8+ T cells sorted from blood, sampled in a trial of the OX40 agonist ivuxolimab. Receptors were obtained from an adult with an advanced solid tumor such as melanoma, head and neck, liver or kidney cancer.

The CDR3 DNA reads as TGTGCCAGCAGCCCAGGACAGGCTTATAATGAAAAACTGTTTTTT. As protein: CASSPGQAYNEKLFF. The chain has TRBV7-9 and TRBJ1-4, with 7 nucleotides matching TRBD1. The junction had 7 bases not matched to a gene; V was cut back by 5 bases and J by 4 bases. The CDR3 length is 15 residues. Germline-derived CDR1 and CDR2 are SEHNR and FQNEAQ (reference sequence).

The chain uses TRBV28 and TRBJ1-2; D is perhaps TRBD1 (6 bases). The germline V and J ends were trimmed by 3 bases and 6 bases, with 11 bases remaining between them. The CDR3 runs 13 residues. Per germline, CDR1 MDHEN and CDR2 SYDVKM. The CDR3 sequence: CASSFSGQNGYTF. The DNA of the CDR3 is TGTGCCAGCAGTTTTTCCGGACAGAATGGCTACACCTTC.

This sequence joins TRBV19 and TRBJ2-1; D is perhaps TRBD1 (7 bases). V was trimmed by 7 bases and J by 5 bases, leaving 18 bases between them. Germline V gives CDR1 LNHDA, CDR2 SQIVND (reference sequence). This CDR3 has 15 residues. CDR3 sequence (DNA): TGTGCCAGTAAAGGTTGGCAGGGGGGAGACAATGAGCAGTTCTTC. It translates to CASKGWQGGDNEQFF.

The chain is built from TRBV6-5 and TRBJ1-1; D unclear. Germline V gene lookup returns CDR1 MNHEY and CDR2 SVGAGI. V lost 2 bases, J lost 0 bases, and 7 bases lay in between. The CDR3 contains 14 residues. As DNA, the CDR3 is TGTGCCAGCAGTTACGGGAGGATGAACACTGAAGCTTTCTTT. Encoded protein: CASSYGRMNTEAFF.

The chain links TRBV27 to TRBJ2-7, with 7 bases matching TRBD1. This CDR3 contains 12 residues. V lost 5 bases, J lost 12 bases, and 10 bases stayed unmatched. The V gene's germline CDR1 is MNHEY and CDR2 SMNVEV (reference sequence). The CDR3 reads CASSQGQQAWYF. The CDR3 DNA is TGTGCCAGCAGTCAGGGACAGCAAGCTTGGTACTTC.

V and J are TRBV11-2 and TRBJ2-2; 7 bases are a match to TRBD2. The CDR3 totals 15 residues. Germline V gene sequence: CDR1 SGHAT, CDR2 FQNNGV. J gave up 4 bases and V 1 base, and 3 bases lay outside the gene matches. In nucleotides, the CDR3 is TGTGCCAGCAGCTTAGGTGGGAGGGGCACCGGGGAGCTGTTTTTT. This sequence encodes CASSLGGRGTGELFF.

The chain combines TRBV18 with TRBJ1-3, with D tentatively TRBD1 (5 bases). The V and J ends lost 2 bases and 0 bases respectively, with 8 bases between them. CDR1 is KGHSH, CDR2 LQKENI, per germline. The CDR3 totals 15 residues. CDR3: CASSPGRASGNTIYF. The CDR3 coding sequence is TGTGCCAGCTCACCAGGCAGGGCCTCTGGAAACACCATATATTTT.

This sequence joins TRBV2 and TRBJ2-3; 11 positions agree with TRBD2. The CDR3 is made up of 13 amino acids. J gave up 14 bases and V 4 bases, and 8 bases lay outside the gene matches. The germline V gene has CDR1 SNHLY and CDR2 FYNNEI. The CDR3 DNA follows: TGTGCCAGCAGTGCCTCAGGGACTAGCGGCTGGTATTTT. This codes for CASSASGTSGWYF.

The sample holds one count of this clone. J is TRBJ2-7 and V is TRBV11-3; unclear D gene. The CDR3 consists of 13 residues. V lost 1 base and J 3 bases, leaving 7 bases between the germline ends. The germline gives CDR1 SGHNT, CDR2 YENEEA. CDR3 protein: CASSLGADYEQYF. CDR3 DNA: TGTGCCAGCAGCTTAGGGGCGGACTACGAGCAGTACTTC.

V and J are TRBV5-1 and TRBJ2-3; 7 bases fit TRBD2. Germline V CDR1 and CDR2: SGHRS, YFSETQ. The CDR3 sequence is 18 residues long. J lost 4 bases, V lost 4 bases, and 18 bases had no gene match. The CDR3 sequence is CASSISVRTPGGADTQYF. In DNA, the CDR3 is TGCGCCAGCAGCATCTCGGTTCGGACTCCGGGGGGTGCAGATACGCAGTATTTT.

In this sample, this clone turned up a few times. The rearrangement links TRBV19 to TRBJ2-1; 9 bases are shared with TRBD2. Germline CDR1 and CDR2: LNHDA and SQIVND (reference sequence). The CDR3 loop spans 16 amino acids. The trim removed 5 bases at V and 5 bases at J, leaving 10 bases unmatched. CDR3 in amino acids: CASSPTGTSLDNEQFF. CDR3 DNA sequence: TGTGCCAGTAGTCCTACCGGGACTAGCTTAGACAATGAGCAGTTCTTC.

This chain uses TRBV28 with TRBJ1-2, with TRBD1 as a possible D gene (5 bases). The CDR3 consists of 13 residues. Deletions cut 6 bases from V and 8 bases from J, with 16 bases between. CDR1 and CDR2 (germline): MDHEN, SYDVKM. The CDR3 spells CASSSGQPQGYTF. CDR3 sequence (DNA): TGTGCCAGCAGCTCAGGGCAGCCCCAGGGCTACACCTTC.

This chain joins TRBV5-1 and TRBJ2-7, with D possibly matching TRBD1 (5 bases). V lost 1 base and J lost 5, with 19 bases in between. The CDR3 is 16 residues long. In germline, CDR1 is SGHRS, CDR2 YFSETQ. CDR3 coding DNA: TGCGCCAGCAGCTTGTCATTAGTGGGTCAGGGAAACGAGCAGTACTTC. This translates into CASSLSLVGQGNEQYF.

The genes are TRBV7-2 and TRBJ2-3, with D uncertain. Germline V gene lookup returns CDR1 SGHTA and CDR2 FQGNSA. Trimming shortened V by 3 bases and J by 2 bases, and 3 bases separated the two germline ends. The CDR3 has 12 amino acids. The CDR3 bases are TGTGCCAGCAGCTTGCACACAGATACGCAGTATTTT. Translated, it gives CASSLHTDTQYF.